A selection of T cell receptor beta chains follows, all from one sample in a study of T-cell memory formation after mild COVID-19. TCRdb redid the calling of the 5' RACE reads with MiXCR, one entry per CDR3 protein. This table holds 350,000 to 500,000 distinct CDR3 sequences, more than 20% found once. The sequenced sample was PBMCs or a T cell subset sorted from them (not recorded which). The source of these receptors is an adult woman who had mild COVID-19 (a few samples of this study predate the infection). Cell type and time point are not known. Each CDR3 is given with its conserved first and last residue. The order of the fields is V gene, clone size, J gene, D gene, CDR3 protein, CDR3 DNA. D genes are given only for firm matches. Size tells how often a clone was seen (once, few, many) or the class of an expanded clone, and some rows leave it out.

v_call: TRBV30
clone_size: NA
j_call: TRBJ2-7
d_call: NA
cdr3_aa: CAWSVWFYEQYF
cdr3_nt: TGTGCCTGGAGTGTATGGTTTTACGAGCAGTACTTC

v_call: TRBV20-1
clone_size: NA
j_call: TRBJ2-7
d_call: NA
cdr3_aa: CSARPGASYEQYF
cdr3_nt: TGCAGTGCTAGACCCGGGGCCTCCTACGAGCAGTACTTC

v_call: TRBV5-5
clone_size: few
j_call: TRBJ2-1
d_call: TRBD2
cdr3_aa: CASSSASGRGYNEQFF
cdr3_nt: TGTGCCAGCAGTTCCGCGAGCGGGAGAGGATACAATGAGCAGTTCTTC

v_call: TRBV6-5
clone_size: NA
j_call: TRBJ2-7
d_call: NA
cdr3_aa: CASSPAGTLPYEQYF
cdr3_nt: TGTGCCAGCAGCCCAGCCGGGACGCTTCCCTACGAGCAGTACTTC

v_call: TRBV5-1
clone_size: NA
j_call: TRBJ2-5
d_call: TRBD1
cdr3_aa: CASSLGQGSQETQYF
cdr3_nt: TGCGCCAGCAGTCTGGGACAGGGCTCTCAAGAGACCCAGTACTTC

v_call: TRBV7-9
clone_size: few
j_call: TRBJ2-3
d_call: TRBD2
cdr3_aa: CASSSTSGGAIFTDTQYF
cdr3_nt: TGTGCCAGCAGCTCCACTAGCGGGGGGGCTATATTCACAGATACGCAGTATTTT

v_call: TRBV21-1
clone_size: few
j_call: TRBJ1-1
d_call: NA
cdr3_aa: CASSFGQLNTEAFF
cdr3_nt: TGTGCCAGCAGCTTCGGACAGCTGAACACTGAAGCTTTCTTT

v_call: TRBV7-9
clone_size: few
j_call: TRBJ2-4
d_call: NA
cdr3_aa: CARLPSCWPSREYF
cdr3_nt: TGTGCCAGACTGCCATCTTGCTGGCCCTCTCGAGAGTACTTC

v_call: TRBV14
clone_size: NA
j_call: TRBJ2-2
d_call: TRBD2
cdr3_aa: CASSPRWGRAGELFF
cdr3_nt: TGTGCCAGCAGCCCCAGATGGGGGAGGGCTGGGGAGCTGTTTTTT

v_call: TRBV12-5
clone_size: few
j_call: TRBJ1-2
d_call: NA
cdr3_aa: CASGQGSSNYGYTF
cdr3_nt: TGTGCTAGTGGCCAAGGAAGCTCTAACTATGGCTACACCTTC

v_call: TRBV15
clone_size: few
j_call: TRBJ2-1
d_call: NA
cdr3_aa: CATSREGLESYNEQFF
cdr3_nt: TGTGCCACCAGCAGAGAGGGGTTAGAGTCTTACAATGAGCAGTTCTTC

v_call: TRBV3-1
clone_size: NA
j_call: TRBJ2-3
d_call: NA
cdr3_aa: CASSQGGRADTQYF
cdr3_nt: TGTGCCAGCAGCCAAGGAGGAAGGGCAGATACGCAGTATTTT

v_call: TRBV20-1
clone_size: NA
j_call: TRBJ2-1
d_call: NA
cdr3_aa: CSASLQGAGEQFF
cdr3_nt: TGCAGTGCTAGCCTCCAAGGCGCCGGTGAGCAGTTCTTC

v_call: TRBV18
clone_size: few
j_call: TRBJ1-1
d_call: TRBD1
cdr3_aa: CASSPSRGQRGTEAFF
cdr3_nt: TGTGCCAGCTCACCAAGCAGGGGGCAAAGGGGGACTGAAGCTTTCTTT

v_call: TRBV24-1
clone_size: few
j_call: TRBJ1-4
d_call: TRBD1
cdr3_aa: CATSDPGQGREKLFF
cdr3_nt: TGTGCCACCAGTGATCCGGGACAGGGTAGGGAAAAACTGTTTTTT

v_call: TRBV5-1
clone_size: few
j_call: TRBJ2-7
d_call: TRBD2
cdr3_aa: CASGQRELAGGVYEQYF
cdr3_nt: TGCGCCAGCGGCCAACGGGAGCTAGCGGGGGGTGTATACGAGCAGTACTTC

v_call: TRBV18
clone_size: NA
j_call: TRBJ2-7
d_call: NA
cdr3_aa: CASSPLPQRGSYEQYF
cdr3_nt: TGTGCCAGCTCACCACTTCCCCAGAGGGGCTCCTACGAGCAGTACTTC

v_call: TRBV3-1
clone_size: NA
j_call: TRBJ2-3
d_call: TRBD2
cdr3_aa: CASSQDPGGLAGTDTQYF
cdr3_nt: TGTGCCAGCAGCCAAGATCCGGGAGGACTAGCGGGCACAGATACGCAGTATTTT

v_call: TRBV30
clone_size: NA
j_call: TRBJ2-1
d_call: TRBD1
cdr3_aa: CAWQQGSSYNEQFF
cdr3_nt: TGTGCCTGGCAACAGGGGAGCTCCTACAATGAGCAGTTCTTC

v_call: TRBV6-5
clone_size: NA
j_call: TRBJ1-1
d_call: NA
cdr3_aa: CASSYFGDTEAFF
cdr3_nt: TGTGCCAGCAGTTACTTCGGGGACACTGAAGCTTTCTTT

v_call: TRBV2
clone_size: NA
j_call: TRBJ2-3
d_call: TRBD2
cdr3_aa: CASRDGLAGTDTQYF
cdr3_nt: TGTGCCAGCAGAGATGGACTAGCGGGAACGGATACGCAGTATTTT

v_call: TRBV20-1
clone_size: few
j_call: TRBJ2-7
d_call: TRBD2
cdr3_aa: CSAKLAGSSYEQYF
cdr3_nt: TGCAGTGCTAAACTAGCGGGGTCCTCCTACGAGCAGTACTTC

v_call: TRBV12-3/TRBV12-4
clone_size: NA
j_call: TRBJ1-5
d_call: TRBD1
cdr3_aa: CASAGGGNQPQHF
cdr3_nt: TGTGCCAGCGCAGGGGGCGGCAATCAGCCCCAGCATTTT

v_call: TRBV6-5
clone_size: NA
j_call: TRBJ2-3
d_call: NA
cdr3_aa: CASFLTPRERQYF
cdr3_nt: TGTGCCAGCTTTCTCACCCCCCGGGAGAGGCAGTATTTT

v_call: TRBV20-1
clone_size: NA
j_call: TRBJ2-2
d_call: TRBD1
cdr3_aa: CSASDRARSGELFF
cdr3_nt: TGCAGTGCTAGTGACAGGGCGCGGTCCGGGGAGCTGTTTTTT

v_call: TRBV7-6
clone_size: NA
j_call: TRBJ2-1
d_call: NA
cdr3_aa: CASSLAGSGWNEQFF
cdr3_nt: TGTGCCAGCAGCTTAGCGGGGTCAGGGTGGAATGAGCAGTTCTTC

v_call: TRBV12-3/TRBV12-4
clone_size: few
j_call: TRBJ1-6
d_call: TRBD1
cdr3_aa: CASSWGQSGSPLHF
cdr3_nt: TGTGCCAGCAGTTGGGGACAGTCTGGCTCACCCCTCCACTTT

v_call: TRBV7-8
clone_size: NA
j_call: TRBJ2-1
d_call: NA
cdr3_aa: CASSPSWGLEQFF
cdr3_nt: TGTGCCAGCAGCCCCTCATGGGGACTTGAGCAGTTCTTC

v_call: TRBV7-9
clone_size: NA
j_call: TRBJ1-1
d_call: NA
cdr3_aa: CASSLGYSTEAFF
cdr3_nt: TGTGCCAGCAGCTTAGGGTATAGCACTGAAGCTTTCTTT

v_call: TRBV12-3/TRBV12-4
clone_size: NA
j_call: TRBJ2-3
d_call: TRBD2
cdr3_aa: CASSLALGTSVTDTQYF
cdr3_nt: TGTGCCAGCAGTTTAGCGCTTGGGACTAGCGTAACAGATACGCAGTATTTT

v_call: TRBV19
clone_size: NA
j_call: TRBJ2-7
d_call: NA
cdr3_aa: CASSSARDEQYF
cdr3_nt: TGTGCCAGTAGTTCAGCCAGGGACGAGCAGTACTTC

v_call: TRBV5-4
clone_size: NA
j_call: TRBJ2-2
d_call: NA
cdr3_aa: CASSLGQRGGELFF
cdr3_nt: TGTGCCAGCAGCTTGGGGCAGAGGGGCGGGGAGCTGTTTTTT

v_call: TRBV5-1
clone_size: NA
j_call: TRBJ2-2
d_call: TRBD1
cdr3_aa: CASRRLDRATGELFF
cdr3_nt: TGCGCCAGCAGACGGCTCGACAGGGCCACCGGGGAGCTGTTTTTT

v_call: TRBV6-5
clone_size: few
j_call: TRBJ2-7
d_call: TRBD2
cdr3_aa: CASSPGLAGGSWYEQYF
cdr3_nt: TGTGCCAGCAGTCCGGGACTAGCGGGAGGGTCGTGGTACGAGCAGTACTTC

v_call: TRBV27
clone_size: few
j_call: TRBJ2-7
d_call: TRBD1
cdr3_aa: CASAFTGTGAAEQYF
cdr3_nt: TGTGCCAGCGCCTTTACCGGGACAGGGGCCGCCGAGCAGTACTTC

v_call: TRBV25-1
clone_size: few
j_call: TRBJ1-2
d_call: TRBD1
cdr3_aa: CASSVRTGGDGYTF
cdr3_nt: TGTGCCAGCAGTGTCCGGACAGGCGGTGATGGCTACACCTTC

v_call: TRBV10-2
clone_size: few
j_call: TRBJ2-1
d_call: TRBD1
cdr3_aa: CASSQQGDLYEQFF
cdr3_nt: TGCGCCAGCAGTCAACAGGGGGATCTGTATGAGCAGTTCTTC

v_call: TRBV6-5
clone_size: few
j_call: TRBJ1-1
d_call: NA
cdr3_aa: CASTPEGFGEAFF
cdr3_nt: TGTGCCAGCACCCCCGAAGGGTTCGGCGAAGCTTTCTTT

v_call: TRBV25-1
clone_size: many
j_call: TRBJ1-4
d_call: TRBD1
cdr3_aa: CASSESVSGQGNEKLFF
cdr3_nt: TGTGCCAGCAGTGAATCAGTTTCGGGACAGGGGAATGAAAAACTGTTTTTT

v_call: TRBV7-6
clone_size: NA
j_call: TRBJ2-2
d_call: TRBD2
cdr3_aa: CASSIRTIVAGVSTGELFF
cdr3_nt: TGTGCCAGCAGCATCCGAACGATAGTAGCGGGAGTCAGCACCGGGGAGCTGTTTTTT

v_call: TRBV7-8
clone_size: NA
j_call: TRBJ2-4
d_call: TRBD2
cdr3_aa: CASSDLAGGPSRGHKNIQYF
cdr3_nt: TGTGCCAGCAGCGACCTAGCGGGAGGGCCGAGTCGGGGCCACAAAAACATTCAGTACTTC

v_call: TRBV7-6
clone_size: NA
j_call: TRBJ2-1
d_call: TRBD1
cdr3_aa: CASSAGTGRAEQFF
cdr3_nt: TGTGCCAGCAGCGCCGGGACAGGTCGTGCGGAGCAGTTCTTC

v_call: TRBV4-1
clone_size: NA
j_call: TRBJ1-6
d_call: TRBD1
cdr3_aa: CASSSGTVNSPLHF
cdr3_nt: TGCGCCAGCAGCTCCGGGACAGTGAATTCACCCCTCCACTTT

v_call: TRBV3-1
clone_size: few
j_call: TRBJ1-1
d_call: TRBD1
cdr3_aa: CASSSDSGQGNTEAFF
cdr3_nt: TGTGCCAGCAGCTCTGACTCGGGACAGGGTAACACTGAAGCTTTCTTT

v_call: TRBV24-1
clone_size: few
j_call: TRBJ2-2
d_call: TRBD1
cdr3_aa: CATSDSDRATGPGELFF
cdr3_nt: TGTGCCACCAGTGATTCGGACAGGGCTACAGGTCCCGGGGAGCTGTTTTTT

v_call: TRBV12-3/TRBV12-4
clone_size: NA
j_call: TRBJ2-1
d_call: TRBD2
cdr3_aa: CASSLSVGLAVDEQFF
cdr3_nt: TGTGCCAGCAGTTTATCCGTGGGACTAGCGGTTGATGAGCAGTTCTTC

v_call: TRBV4-1
clone_size: NA
j_call: TRBJ2-3
d_call: NA
cdr3_aa: CASRLTDTQYF
cdr3_nt: TGCGCCAGCAGGCTCACAGATACGCAGTATTTT

v_call: TRBV6-5
clone_size: NA
j_call: TRBJ2-7
d_call: NA
cdr3_aa: CASSSQGPEQYF
cdr3_nt: TGTGCCAGCAGTTCACAGGGTCCCGAGCAGTACTTC

v_call: TRBV4-1
clone_size: few
j_call: TRBJ2-7
d_call: TRBD1
cdr3_aa: CASSQGVTGSSYEQYF
cdr3_nt: TGCGCCAGCAGCCAAGGTGTGACAGGGAGTTCCTACGAGCAGTACTTC

v_call: TRBV3-1
clone_size: NA
j_call: TRBJ1-2
d_call: TRBD1
cdr3_aa: CASSLRTGDGGGYTF
cdr3_nt: TGTGCCAGCAGCCTTCGGACAGGGGATGGAGGAGGCTACACCTTC

v_call: TRBV6-2/TRBV6-3
clone_size: few
j_call: TRBJ1-5
d_call: NA
cdr3_aa: CATRGARQPQHF
cdr3_nt: TGTGCCACCCGCGGGGCCCGCCAGCCCCAGCATTTT

v_call: TRBV4-1
clone_size: NA
j_call: TRBJ1-4
d_call: NA
cdr3_aa: CASSQDLPVFNEKLFF
cdr3_nt: TGCGCCAGCAGCCAAGATCTCCCAGTATTCAATGAAAAACTGTTTTTT

v_call: TRBV12-3/TRBV12-4
clone_size: few
j_call: TRBJ2-7
d_call: TRBD2
cdr3_aa: CASSLASSGAYEQYF
cdr3_nt: TGTGCCAGCAGTTTAGCTTCTAGCGGGGCCTACGAGCAGTACTTC

v_call: TRBV9
clone_size: NA
j_call: TRBJ1-3
d_call: NA
cdr3_aa: CASSVDPTKAASGNTIYF
cdr3_nt: TGTGCCAGCAGCGTAGACCCAACAAAGGCAGCTTCTGGAAACACCATATATTTT